This T cell receptor (beta chain) came from a study of blood T cell repertoires in COVID-19. For the study at large: COVID-19 samples collected from the United States, Italy and Spain covered acute and convalescent phases. PBMCs, B-cell-depleted T cells, or T cells provided the cDNA or gDNA that made up the material.

In the authors' workflow: Quantification of nucleated cells was approximated via reference gene primer amplification. Repertoires were generated with immunoSEQ multiplex PCR, while TCRdb's copy carries only in-frame clones and drops some. V and J calls and clone size follow that table, whereas D and trimming were derived from the DNA. The sample holds about 330,000 clones, 65% to 85% seen once. V gave up 6 bases and J gave up 10 bases; unmatched junction bases: 7. This CDR3 region has 14 residues. Germline V lookup: CDR1 SGHTA, CDR2 FQGTGA. The genes are TRBV7-3 and TRBJ2-1, with TRBD2 matching over 12 bases. This TCR derives from a woman in her forties or fifties with acute or convalescent COVID-19. Source material: peripheral blood. This CDR3 reads CASSRLAGDWEQFF. The CDR3 DNA is TGTGCCAGCAGTCGACTAGCGGGAGATTGGGAGCAGTTCTTC.